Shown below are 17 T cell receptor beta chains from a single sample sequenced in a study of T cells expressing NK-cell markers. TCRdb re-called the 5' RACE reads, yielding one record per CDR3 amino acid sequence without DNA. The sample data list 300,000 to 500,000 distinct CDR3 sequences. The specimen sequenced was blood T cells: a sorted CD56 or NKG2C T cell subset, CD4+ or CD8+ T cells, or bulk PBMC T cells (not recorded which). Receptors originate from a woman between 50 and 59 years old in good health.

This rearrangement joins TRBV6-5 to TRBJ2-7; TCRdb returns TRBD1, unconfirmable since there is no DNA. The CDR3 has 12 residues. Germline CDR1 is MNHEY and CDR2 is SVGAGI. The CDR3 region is CASRSGVYEQYF.

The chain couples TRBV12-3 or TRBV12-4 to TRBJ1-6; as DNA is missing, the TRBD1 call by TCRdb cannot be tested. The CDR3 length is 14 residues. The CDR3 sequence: CASRTRAENSPLHF.

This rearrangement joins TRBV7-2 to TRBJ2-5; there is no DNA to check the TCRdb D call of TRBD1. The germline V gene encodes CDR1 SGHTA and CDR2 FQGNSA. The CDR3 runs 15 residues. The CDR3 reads CASSLSSTPLGTQYF.

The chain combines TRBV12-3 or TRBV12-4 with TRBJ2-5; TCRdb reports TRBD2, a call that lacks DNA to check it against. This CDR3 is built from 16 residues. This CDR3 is CASSLAVGSGVETQYF.

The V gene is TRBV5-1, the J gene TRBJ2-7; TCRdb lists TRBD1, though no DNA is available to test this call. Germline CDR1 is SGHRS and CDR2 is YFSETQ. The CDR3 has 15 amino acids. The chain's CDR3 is CASSGQMDRFYEQYF. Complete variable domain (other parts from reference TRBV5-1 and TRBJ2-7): KAGVTQTPRYLIKTRGQQVTLSCSPISGHRSVSWYQQTPGQGLQFLFEYFSETQRNKGNFPGRFSGRQFSNSRSEMNVSTLELGDSALYLCASSGQMDRFYEQYFGPGTRLTVT.

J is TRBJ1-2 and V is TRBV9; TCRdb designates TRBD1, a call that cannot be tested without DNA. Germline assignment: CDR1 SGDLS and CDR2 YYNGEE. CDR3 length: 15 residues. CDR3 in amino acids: CASSVRDSPLYGYTF.

The CDR3 here is CASSLPGTPEQFF. This chain links TRBV18 with TRBJ2-1; TCRdb's D gene call, TRBD2, goes unchecked for lack of DNA. The CDR3 is 13 residues long. CDR1 is KGHSH, CDR2 LQKENI, per germline.

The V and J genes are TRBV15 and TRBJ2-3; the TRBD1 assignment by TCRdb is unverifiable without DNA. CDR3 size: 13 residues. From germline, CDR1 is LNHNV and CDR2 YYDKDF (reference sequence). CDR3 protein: CATSRDPPEGQYF.

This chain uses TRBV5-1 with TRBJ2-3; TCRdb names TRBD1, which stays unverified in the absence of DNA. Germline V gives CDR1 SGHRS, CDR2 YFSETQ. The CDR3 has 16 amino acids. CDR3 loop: CASSLKFRVSADTQYF. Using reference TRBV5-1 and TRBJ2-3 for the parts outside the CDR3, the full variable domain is KAGVTQTPRYLIKTRGQQVTLSCSPISGHRSVSWYQQTPGQGLQFLFEYFSETQRNKGNFPGRFSGRQFSNSRSEMNVSTLELGDSALYLCASSLKFRVSADTQYFGPGTRLTVL.

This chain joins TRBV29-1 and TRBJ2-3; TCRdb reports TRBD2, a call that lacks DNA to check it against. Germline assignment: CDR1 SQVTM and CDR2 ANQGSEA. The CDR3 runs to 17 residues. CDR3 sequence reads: CSVEVLDFGGRADTQYF.

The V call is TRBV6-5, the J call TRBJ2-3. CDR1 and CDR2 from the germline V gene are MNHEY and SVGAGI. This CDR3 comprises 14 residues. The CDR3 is CASSSQSLTDTQYF.

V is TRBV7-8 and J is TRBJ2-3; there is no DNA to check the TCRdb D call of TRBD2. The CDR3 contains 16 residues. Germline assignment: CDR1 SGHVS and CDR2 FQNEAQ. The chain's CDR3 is CASSLAARGYTDTQYF.

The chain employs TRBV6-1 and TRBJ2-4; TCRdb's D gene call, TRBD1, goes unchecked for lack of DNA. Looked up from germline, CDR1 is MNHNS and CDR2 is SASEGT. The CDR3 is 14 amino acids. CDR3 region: CASRLTGEANIQYF.

The CDR3 protein is CASQLGTSDEQFF. This chain connects TRBV19 to TRBJ2-1; the TCRdb D gene call, TRBD2, has no DNA to confirm it. The CDR3 extends over 13 amino acids. Germline V gives CDR1 LNHDA, CDR2 SQIVND (reference sequence).

CDR3 sequence: CASSYIERDVQETQYF. This chain links TRBV6-2 or TRBV6-3 with TRBJ2-5; TCRdb names TRBD1, which stays unverified in the absence of DNA. This CDR3 has 16 residues. The germline V gene has CDR1 MNHEY and CDR2 SVGEGT.

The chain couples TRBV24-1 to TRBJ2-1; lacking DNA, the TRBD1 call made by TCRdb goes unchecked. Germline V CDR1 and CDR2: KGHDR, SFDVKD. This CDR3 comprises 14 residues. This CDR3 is CATSRTQGYNEQFF.

The CDR3 protein is CATSERSGRWNEQFF. This chain links TRBV24-1 with TRBJ2-1; TCRdb gives TRBD2 as the D gene, but with no DNA this cannot be confirmed. The germline gives CDR1 KGHDR, CDR2 SFDVKD. The CDR3 length is 15 residues.